This is a list of T cell receptor beta chains from one sample in a study of response to subunit inactivated influenza vaccine. TCRdb reprocessed the RT-PCR reads via MiXCR and lists one record per CDR3 protein. The sample records 550,000 to 800,000 distinct CDR3 sequences, approximately 14% being singletons. Sequencing was performed on PBMCs from blood, taken 14 to 15 days before vaccination. The receptors were gathered from a man between 50 and 59 years old who received an inactivated influenza vaccine. Each CDR3 is given with its conserved first and last residue. The D gene is left open where the match is weak. A row's size may be missing; if present it is once, few, many or a size class.

clone size: few
V gene: TRBV2
CDR3 length: 15
D gene: .
J gene: TRBJ1-3
CDR3 protein: CASSSGRLSGNTIYF
CDR3 DNA: TGTGCCAGCAGTTCTGGACGGCTCTCTGGAAACACCATATATTTT

clone size: .
V gene: TRBV5-6
CDR3 length: 15
D gene: TRBD1
J gene: TRBJ2-2
CDR3 protein: CASRPGQGVSGELFF
CDR3 DNA: TGTGCCAGCAGGCCGGGACAGGGGGTTTCTGGGGAGCTGTTTTTT

clone size: .
V gene: TRBV6-1
CDR3 length: 16
D gene: .
J gene: TRBJ2-1
CDR3 protein: CASSPGTLFSRDEQFF
CDR3 DNA: TGTGCCAGCAGCCCCGGGACATTGTTTTCTAGGGATGAGCAGTTCTTC

clone size: .
V gene: TRBV14
CDR3 length: 17
D gene: .
J gene: TRBJ2-5
CDR3 protein: CASSGRRLRSFEETQYF
CDR3 DNA: TGTGCCAGCAGCGGACGACGACTCAGATCCTTTGAAGAGACCCAGTACTTC

clone size: .
V gene: TRBV4-3
CDR3 length: 14
D gene: TRBD1
J gene: TRBJ2-1
CDR3 protein: CASSKSDRGNEQFF
CDR3 DNA: TGCGCCAGCAGCAAATCGGACAGGGGAAATGAGCAGTTCTTC

clone size: .
V gene: TRBV6-2/TRBV6-3
CDR3 length: 15
D gene: TRBD1
J gene: TRBJ2-5
CDR3 protein: CASSTGQGSAETQYF
CDR3 DNA: TGTGCCAGCAGTACGGGACAGGGGTCAGCGGAGACCCAGTACTTC

clone size: .
V gene: TRBV6-1
CDR3 length: 14
D gene: TRBD2
J gene: TRBJ2-5
CDR3 protein: CATASAGTGETQYF
CDR3 DNA: TGTGCCACCGCTTCAGCGGGAACCGGGGAGACCCAGTACTTC

clone size: many
V gene: TRBV5-1
CDR3 length: 13
D gene: .
J gene: TRBJ2-1
CDR3 protein: CASSFDGNNEQFF
CDR3 DNA: TGCGCCAGCAGCTTCGACGGGAACAATGAGCAGTTCTTC

clone size: few
V gene: TRBV7-9
CDR3 length: 15
D gene: TRBD2
J gene: TRBJ2-3
CDR3 protein: CASSTLAGSTDTQYF
CDR3 DNA: TGTGCCAGCAGCACCTTAGCGGGGAGCACAGATACGCAGTATTTT

clone size: .
V gene: TRBV7-9
CDR3 length: 16
D gene: TRBD1
J gene: TRBJ2-7
CDR3 protein: CASSLALPGQGGEQYF
CDR3 DNA: TGTGCCAGCAGCTTAGCGCTTCCGGGACAGGGTGGCGAGCAGTACTTC

clone size: few
V gene: TRBV6-5
CDR3 length: 15
D gene: .
J gene: TRBJ1-4
CDR3 protein: CASSYSQDEVEKLFF
CDR3 DNA: TGTGCCAGCAGTTACTCCCAGGATGAGGTTGAAAAACTGTTTTTT

clone size: .
V gene: TRBV7-7
CDR3 length: 15
D gene: TRBD1
J gene: TRBJ2-1
CDR3 protein: CASSPRTGAYNEQFF
CDR3 DNA: TGTGCCAGCAGCCCCCGGACAGGGGCTTACAATGAGCAGTTCTTC

clone size: few
V gene: TRBV6-2/TRBV6-3
CDR3 length: 13
D gene: .
J gene: TRBJ2-5
CDR3 protein: CASSYGTRETQYF
CDR3 DNA: TGTGCCAGCAGTTACGGGACCAGAGAGACCCAGTACTTC

clone size: .
V gene: TRBV5-1
CDR3 length: 15
D gene: TRBD1
J gene: TRBJ2-2
CDR3 protein: CASSTDRGPNGELFF
CDR3 DNA: TGCGCCAGCAGCACGGACAGGGGGCCAAACGGGGAGCTGTTTTTT

clone size: few
V gene: TRBV2
CDR3 length: 14
D gene: .
J gene: TRBJ2-2
CDR3 protein: CASRRDSYTGELFF
CDR3 DNA: TGTGCCAGCAGAAGGGACTCGTACACCGGGGAGCTGTTTTTT

clone size: once
V gene: TRBV9
CDR3 length: 15
D gene: .
J gene: TRBJ2-7
CDR3 protein: CASSVDPAAIYEQYF
CDR3 DNA: TGTGCCAGCAGCGTAGACCCTGCAGCGATCTACGAGCAGTACTTC

clone size: .
V gene: TRBV20-1
CDR3 length: 14
D gene: .
J gene: TRBJ2-7
CDR3 protein: CSAGGMGALYEQYF
CDR3 DNA: TGCAGTGCTGGGGGTATGGGAGCACTCTACGAGCAGTACTTC

clone size: few
V gene: TRBV27
CDR3 length: 16
D gene: TRBD2
J gene: TRBJ2-1
CDR3 protein: CASSLFASGIYNEQFF
CDR3 DNA: TGTGCCAGCAGTTTATTTGCTAGCGGGATCTACAATGAGCAGTTCTTC